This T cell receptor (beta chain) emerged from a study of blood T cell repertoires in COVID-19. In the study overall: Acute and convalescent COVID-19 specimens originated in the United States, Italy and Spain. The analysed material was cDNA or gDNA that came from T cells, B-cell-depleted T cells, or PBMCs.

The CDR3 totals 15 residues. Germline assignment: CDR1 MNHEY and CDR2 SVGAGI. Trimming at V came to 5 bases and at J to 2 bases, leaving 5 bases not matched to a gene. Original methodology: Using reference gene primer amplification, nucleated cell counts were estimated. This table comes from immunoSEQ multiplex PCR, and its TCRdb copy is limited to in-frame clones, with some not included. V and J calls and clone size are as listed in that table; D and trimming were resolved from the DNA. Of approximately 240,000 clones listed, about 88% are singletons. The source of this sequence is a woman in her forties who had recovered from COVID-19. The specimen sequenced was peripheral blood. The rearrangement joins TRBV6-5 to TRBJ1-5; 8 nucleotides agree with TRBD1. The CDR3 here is CASSPTGGGNQPQHF. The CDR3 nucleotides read TGTGCCAGCAGTCCCACAGGGGGTGGCAATCAGCCCCAGCATTTT.